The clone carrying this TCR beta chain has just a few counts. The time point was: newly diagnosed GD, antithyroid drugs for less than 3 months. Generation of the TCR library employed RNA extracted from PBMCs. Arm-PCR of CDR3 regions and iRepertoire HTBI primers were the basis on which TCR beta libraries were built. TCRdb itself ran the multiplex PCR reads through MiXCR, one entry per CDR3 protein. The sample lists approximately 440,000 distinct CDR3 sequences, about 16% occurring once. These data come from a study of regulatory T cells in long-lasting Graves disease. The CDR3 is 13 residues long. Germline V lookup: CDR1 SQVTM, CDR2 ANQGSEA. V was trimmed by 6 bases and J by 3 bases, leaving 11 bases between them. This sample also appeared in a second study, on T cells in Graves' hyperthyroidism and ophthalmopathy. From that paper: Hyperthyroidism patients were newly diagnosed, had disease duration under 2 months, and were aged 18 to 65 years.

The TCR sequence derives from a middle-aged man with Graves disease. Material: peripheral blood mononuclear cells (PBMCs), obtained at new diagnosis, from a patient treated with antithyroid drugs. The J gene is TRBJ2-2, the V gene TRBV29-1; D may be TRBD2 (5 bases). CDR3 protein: CSVGGVHTGELFF. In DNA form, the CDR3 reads TGCAGCGTCGGAGGAGTACACACCGGGGAGCTGTTTTTT.